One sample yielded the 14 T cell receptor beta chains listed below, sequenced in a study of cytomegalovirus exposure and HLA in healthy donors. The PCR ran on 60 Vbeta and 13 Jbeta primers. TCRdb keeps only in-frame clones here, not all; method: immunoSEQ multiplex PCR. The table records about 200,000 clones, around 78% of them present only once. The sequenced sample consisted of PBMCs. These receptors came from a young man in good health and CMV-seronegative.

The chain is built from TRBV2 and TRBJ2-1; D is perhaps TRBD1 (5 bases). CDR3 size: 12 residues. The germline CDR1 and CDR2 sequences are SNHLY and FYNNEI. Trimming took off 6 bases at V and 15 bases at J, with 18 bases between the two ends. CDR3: CASSAGQKNPFF. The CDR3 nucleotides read TGTGCCAGCAGCGCAGGACAAAAGAACCCGTTCTTC.

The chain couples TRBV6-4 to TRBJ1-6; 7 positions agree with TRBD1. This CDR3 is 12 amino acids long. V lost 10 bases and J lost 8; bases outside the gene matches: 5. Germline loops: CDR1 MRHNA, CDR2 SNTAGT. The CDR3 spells CATDRVDSPLHF. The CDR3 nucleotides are TGTGCCACAGACAGGGTGGATTCACCCCTCCACTTT.

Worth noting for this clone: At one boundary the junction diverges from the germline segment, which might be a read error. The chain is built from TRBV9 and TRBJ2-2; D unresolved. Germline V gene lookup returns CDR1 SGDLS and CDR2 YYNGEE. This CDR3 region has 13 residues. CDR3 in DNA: TGTGCCAGCAGGGTAGCTTACACCGGGGAGCTGTTTTTT. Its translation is CASRVAYTGELFF.

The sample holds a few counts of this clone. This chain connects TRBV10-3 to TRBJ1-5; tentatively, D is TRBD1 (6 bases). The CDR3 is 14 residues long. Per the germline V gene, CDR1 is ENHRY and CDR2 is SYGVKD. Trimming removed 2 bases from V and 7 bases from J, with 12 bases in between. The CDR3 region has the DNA TGTGCCATCAGTGAGGGTGGGGGCTCGCAGCCCCAGCATTTT. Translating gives CAISEGGGSQPQHF.

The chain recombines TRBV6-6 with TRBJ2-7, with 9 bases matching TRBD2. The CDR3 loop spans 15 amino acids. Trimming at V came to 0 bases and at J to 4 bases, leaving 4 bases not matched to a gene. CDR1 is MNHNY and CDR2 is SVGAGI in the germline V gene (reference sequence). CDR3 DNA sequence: TGTGCCAGCAGTTACTCCAGCGGGAGGTCGTACGAGCAGTACTTC. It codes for CASSYSSGRSYEQYF.

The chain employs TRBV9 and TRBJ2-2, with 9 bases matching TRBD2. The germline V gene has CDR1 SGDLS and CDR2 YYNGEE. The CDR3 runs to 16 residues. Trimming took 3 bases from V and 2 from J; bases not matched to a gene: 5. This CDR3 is CASSALGLANTGELFF. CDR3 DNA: TGTGCCAGCAGCGCACTGGGACTAGCAAACACCGGGGAGCTGTTTTTT.

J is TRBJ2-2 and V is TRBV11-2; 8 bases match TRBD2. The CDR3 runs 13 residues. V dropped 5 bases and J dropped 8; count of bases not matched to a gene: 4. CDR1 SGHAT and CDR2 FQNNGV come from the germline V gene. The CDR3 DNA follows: TGTGCCAGCAGCCGGACTAGCAAAGGGGAGCTGTTTTTT. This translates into CASSRTSKGELFF.

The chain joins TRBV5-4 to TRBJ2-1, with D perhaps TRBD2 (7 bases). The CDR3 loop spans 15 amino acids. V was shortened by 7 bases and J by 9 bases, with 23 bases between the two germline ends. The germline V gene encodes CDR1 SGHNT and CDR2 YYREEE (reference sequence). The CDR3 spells CASGEGGADPGEQFF. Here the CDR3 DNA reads TGTGCCAGCGGGGAGGGGGGCGCTGATCCCGGTGAGCAGTTCTTC. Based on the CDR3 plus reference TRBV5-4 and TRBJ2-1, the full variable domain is ETGVTQSPTHLIKTRGQQVTLRCSSQSGHNTVSWYQQALGQGPQFIFQYYREEENGRGNFPPRFSGLQFPNYSSELNVNALELDDSALYLCASGEGGADPGEQFFGPGTRLTVL.

CDR3 DNA sequence: TGTGCCAGCAGTGAAAGCTTCGGCGGGAGTAAGGCAGATACGCAGTATTTT. It codes for CASSESFGGSKADTQYF. The rearrangement joins TRBV2 to TRBJ2-3; 7 nucleotides match TRBD2. Germline CDR1 reads SNHLY; CDR2 reads FYNNEI. The CDR3 covers 17 residues. The J segment lost 4 bases and the V segment lost 2 bases, leaving 12 bases of the junction unmatched.

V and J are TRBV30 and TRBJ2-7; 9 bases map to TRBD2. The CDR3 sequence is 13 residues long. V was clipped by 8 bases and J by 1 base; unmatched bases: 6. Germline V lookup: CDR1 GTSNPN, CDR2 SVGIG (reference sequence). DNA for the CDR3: TGTGCCCTACGAACTAGCGGGTCCTACGAGCAGTACTTC. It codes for CALRTSGSYEQYF.

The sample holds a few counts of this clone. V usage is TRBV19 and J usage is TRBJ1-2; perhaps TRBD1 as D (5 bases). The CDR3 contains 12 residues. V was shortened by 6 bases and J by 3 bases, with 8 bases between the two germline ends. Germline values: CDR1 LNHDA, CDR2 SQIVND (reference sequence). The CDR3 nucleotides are TGTGCCAGTAGCGACAGATACTATGGCTACACCTTC. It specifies CASSDRYYGYTF.

CDR3 sequence reads: CASSAGQGVQPQHF. CDR3 nucleotide sequence: TGTGCCAGCAGTGCGGGACAGGGGGTTCAGCCCCAGCATTTT. The gene calls are TRBV6-1 and TRBJ1-5; TRBD1 agrees at 11 bases. Trimming cost V 4 bases and J 6 bases; bases outside gene matches: 2. This CDR3 is built from 14 residues. In germline, CDR1 is MNHNS, CDR2 SASEGT.

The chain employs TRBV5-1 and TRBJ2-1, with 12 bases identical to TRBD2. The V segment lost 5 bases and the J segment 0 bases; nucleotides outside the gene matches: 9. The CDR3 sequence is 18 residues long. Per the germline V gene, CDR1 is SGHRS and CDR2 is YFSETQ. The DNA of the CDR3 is TGCGCCAGCAGTCCCGGACTAGCGGGAACAAACTCCTACAATGAGCAGTTCTTC. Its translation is CASSPGLAGTNSYNEQFF. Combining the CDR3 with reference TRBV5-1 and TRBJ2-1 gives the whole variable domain KAGVTQTPRYLIKTRGQQVTLSCSPISGHRSVSWYQQTPGQGLQFLFEYFSETQRNKGNFPGRFSGRQFSNSRSEMNVSTLELGDSALYLCASSPGLAGTNSYNEQFFGPGTRLTVL.

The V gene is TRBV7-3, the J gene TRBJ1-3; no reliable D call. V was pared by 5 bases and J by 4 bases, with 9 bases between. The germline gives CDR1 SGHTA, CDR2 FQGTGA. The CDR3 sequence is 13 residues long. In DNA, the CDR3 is TGTGCCAGCAGCAGAGGTTCCGGAAACACCATATATTTT. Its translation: CASSRGSGNTIYF.